The entry below describes one T cell receptor beta chain. Its antigen is as yet unknown. This entry belongs to a study of a mutant IDH1 vaccine in newly diagnosed glioma. Study-level information: Vaccines began 4-6 weeks after radiotherapy alone, or with temozolomide cycles. Patients had received radiotherapy, temozolomide, or both previously, most receiving both. An approximately 62% male, approximately 38% female split and a mean age of approximately 40 years characterized treated patients.

Time point specified: week 23, last vaccination. Vaccinated patients received 300 ug of mutant IDH1 20-mer peptide per dose, with topical imiquimod. General study findings and limits: Pseudoprogression appeared unlinked to shifts in leading peripheral T cell clonotypes.

Using immunoSEQ multiplex PCR, the repertoire was profiled, and TCRdb retains in-frame clones only, with some absent. The sample contains 9,000 to 13,000 clones, about 91% of which appear only once. The sequencing used PBMCs, collected from a glioma patient whose treatment included an IDH1 peptide vaccine. The TCR was taken from a woman aged 40-49 years with glioma. Some clones in this sample may be carry-over from other donors' samples.

The CDR3 is CASSRILAGGPDTQYF. The CDR3 nucleotides are TGTGCCAGCAGTCGAATACTAGCGGGAGGGCCGGATACGCAGTATTTT. The rearrangement uses TRBV27 and TRBJ2-3, with 13 bases fitting TRBD2. After removal of 5 bases from V and 6 bases from J, the junction contained 8 bases not matched to a gene. The CDR3 has 16 amino acids. Germline V lookup: CDR1 MNHEY, CDR2 SMNVEV (reference sequence).